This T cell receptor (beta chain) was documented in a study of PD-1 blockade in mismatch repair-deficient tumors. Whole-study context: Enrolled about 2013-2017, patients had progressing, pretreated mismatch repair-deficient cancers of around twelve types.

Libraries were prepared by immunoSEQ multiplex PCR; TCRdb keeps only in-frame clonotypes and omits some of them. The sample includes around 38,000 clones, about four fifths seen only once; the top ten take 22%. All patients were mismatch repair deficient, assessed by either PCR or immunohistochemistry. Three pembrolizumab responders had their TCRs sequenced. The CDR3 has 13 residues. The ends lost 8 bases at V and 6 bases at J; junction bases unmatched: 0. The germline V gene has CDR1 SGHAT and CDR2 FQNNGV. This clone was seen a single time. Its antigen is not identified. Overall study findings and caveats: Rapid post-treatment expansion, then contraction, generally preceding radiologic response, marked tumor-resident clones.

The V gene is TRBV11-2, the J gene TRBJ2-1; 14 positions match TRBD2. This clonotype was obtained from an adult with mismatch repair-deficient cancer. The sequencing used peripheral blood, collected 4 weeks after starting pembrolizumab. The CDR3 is CASGTSGSNEQFF. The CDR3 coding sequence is TGTGCCAGCGGGACTAGCGGGAGCAATGAGCAGTTCTTC.